This T cell receptor beta chain was captured by sequencing in a study of T-cell reconstitution after alpha-beta-depleted transplantation in children. Study-level findings and limits: Newly produced T cells mostly provided counts and TCRbeta diversity after one year, as hyperexpanded clones declined.

Germline-derived CDR1 and CDR2 are SGHTA and FQGNSA. This CDR3 has 15 residues. V was clipped by 1 base and J by 2 bases, with 12 bases between them. Concerning this clonotype itself: The antigen is unknown.

For TCRbeta, the library was prepared with unique molecular identifiers. TCRdb analysed the PCR reads with MiXCR anew, one entry per CDR3 protein. The sample includes about 980,000 distinct CDR3 sequences, about 31% of them seen just once. Material: PBMCs, mostly from graft donor cells, obtained 360 days after TCRalphabeta/CD19-depleted stem cell transplant. The clonotype comes from a boy younger than two who had a stem cell transplant for SCID, so the T cells may come from the graft donor. V usage is TRBV7-2 and J usage is TRBJ2-7; D unresolved. Written as DNA, the CDR3 is TGTGCCAGCAGCTTAGAGCAGGCCGTTGCCTACGAGCAGTACTTC. Translated: CASSLEQAVAYEQYF.